These T cell receptor beta chains were read from a single sample in a study of blood T cell repertoires in COVID-19. Libraries were prepared by immunoSEQ multiplex PCR; TCRdb keeps only in-frame clonotypes and omits some of them. Among approximately 30,000 clones listed, under 80% were seen once. The sequenced material came from peripheral blood. The receptors were gathered from a man aged 65-85 years with acute or convalescent COVID-19. The CDR3 runs from the conserved cysteine through the conserved F or W. The D gene is left open where the match is weak. The size field is filled for only some rows; it gives once, few, many or a size class.

once | TRBD1 | TRBJ2-7 | TRBV3-1/TRBV3-2 | TGTGCCAGCAGCCAACCAGGACAGGGGGGAACCTACGAGCAGTACTTC | CASSQPGQGGTYEQYF
- | TRBD2 | TRBJ2-1 | TRBV19 | TGTGCCAGTAGTATCCTAGCGGGACACAATGAGCAGTTCTTC | CASSILAGHNEQFF
- | TRBD2 | TRBJ2-3 | TRBV7-2 | TGTGCCAGCAGCTTACTAGCGGGGGAGCCAGATACGCAGTATTTT | CASSLLAGEPDTQYF
- | - | TRBJ1-3 | TRBV6-4 | TGTGCCAGCAGTGCAACATCGGGGGGCACCATATATTTT | CASSATSGGTIYF
- | - | TRBJ1-1 | TRBV7-8 | TGTGCCAGCAGCTTAGGGGGCCAGAACACTGAAGCTTTCTTT | CASSLGGQNTEAFF
- | - | TRBJ1-2 | TRBV19 | TGTGCCAGTAGTATGAGGGATACGGGGACTAACTATGGCTACACCTTC | CASSMRDTGTNYGYTF
few | TRBD1 | TRBJ1-1 | TRBV6-5 | TGTGCCAGCAGTCTAGATGGACAGGGGAGCGCTGAAGCTTTCTTT | CASSLDGQGSAEAFF
medium-sized | - | TRBJ1-1 | TRBV4-3 | TGCGCCAGCAGCCAGTTCGGAGTGAACACTGAAGCTTTCTTT | CASSQFGVNTEAFF
- | TRBD2 | TRBJ2-7 | TRBV10-3 | TGTGCCAGCTCCAGCGGGAGGGCCCCCTACGAGCAGTACTTC | CASSSGRAPYEQYF
few | - | TRBJ1-1 | TRBV18 | TGTGCCAGCTCACGAGGGATCGACAAGAACACTGAAGCTTTCTTT | CASSRGIDKNTEAFF
- | - | TRBJ2-1 | TRBV7-2 | TGTGCCAGCAGCTTGCGGAGGAGCTCCTACAATGAGCAGTTCTTC | CASSLRRSSYNEQFF
few | - | TRBJ1-6 | TRBV2 | TGTGCCAGCAGTCGTGCGGGGTTCAAACTTGATAATTCACCCCTCCACTTT | CASSRAGFKLDNSPLHF
few | - | TRBJ1-4 | TRBV6-6 | TGTGCCAGCAGCGACCCCAGACTTGCAACTAATGAAAAACTGTTTTTT | CASSDPRLATNEKLFF
- | TRBD1 | TRBJ1-5 | TRBV19 | TGTGCCAGTAGTTCAACCCGACAGGGAAATCAGCCCCAGCATTTT | CASSSTRQGNQPQHF
once | - | TRBJ2-3 | TRBV28 | TGTGCCAGCACACACGCCCCAGGGCTCTTCACAGATACGCAGTATTTT | CASTHAPGLFTDTQYF
- | - | TRBJ2-2 | TRBV18 | TGTGCCAGCTCACCACGGAGCCCAGACACCGGGGAGCTGTTTTTT | CASSPRSPDTGELFF
- | - | TRBJ2-1 | TRBV29-1 | TGCAGCGTTGGAAGGAGTAACTCCTACAATGAGCAGTTCTTC | CSVGRSNSYNEQFF
- | - | TRBJ2-6 | TRBV4-2 | TGTGCCAGCAGCCAAGGACAGGCTCACTCTGGGGCCAACGTCCTGACTTTC | CASSQGQAHSGANVLTF
once | - | TRBJ2-5 | TRBV7-3 | TGTGCCAGCAGCATGGACAGACAAGAGACCCAGTACTTC | CASSMDRQETQYF
- | TRBD1 | TRBJ1-6 | TRBV5-4 | TGTGCCAGCAGCCCTGGTCAGGGGGGAACCCTCCACTTT | CASSPGQGGTLHF
- | - | TRBJ1-3 | TRBV4-3 | TGCGCCAGCAGCCAAGACGCGGACAGCTCTGGAAACACCATATATTTT | CASSQDADSSGNTIYF
few | - | TRBJ2-2 | TRBV7-7 | TGTGCCAGCAGCTTAGAGGTCAGCGCCGGGGAGCTGTTTTTT | CASSLEVSAGELFF
- | - | TRBJ2-1 | TRBV7-2 | TGTGCCAGCAGCTTTAGTCTCCCTGAGCAGTTCTTC | CASSFSLPEQFF
- | TRBD1 | TRBJ2-5 | TRBV5-5 | TGTGCCAGCAGCTTGGTAAAGGGGGCAGAGACCCAGTACTTC | CASSLVKGAETQYF
- | TRBD1 | TRBJ1-3 | TRBV5-5 | TGTGCCAGCAGCATAACAGGGGGGATAGGAAACACCATATATTTT | CASSITGGIGNTIYF
- | - | TRBJ1-1 | TRBV19 | TGCGCCCGTAGCATCCCCGGGGGGGGGTTTGGGAACACTGAAGCTTTCTTT | CARSIPGGGFGNTEAFF
- | TRBD2 | TRBJ2-1 | TRBV3-1/TRBV3-2 | TGTGCCAGCAGCCAATGGTCGGGGACTATTACTAATGAGCAGTTCTTC | CASSQWSGTITNEQFF
- | TRBD1 | TRBJ1-4 | TRBV7-2 | TGTGCCAGCAGCTTAGAGGGCAGGGGGAACCCAACTAATGAAAAACTGTTTTTT | CASSLEGRGNPTNEKLFF
few | - | TRBJ2-3 | TRBV7-9 | TGTGCCAGCAGCTTCATTTGGGCAGGGGGCACAGATACGCAGTATTTT | CASSFIWAGGTDTQYF
- | TRBD2 | TRBJ2-2 | TRBV9 | TGTGCCAGCAGCAAATTCCCGGGACTAGCGGGAGTGGGCACCGGGGAGCTGTTTTTT | CASSKFPGLAGVGTGELFF
- | TRBD1 | TRBJ1-2 | TRBV24-1 | TGTGCCACCAGCCTGGACAGGGATAGTGGCTACACCTTC | CATSLDRDSGYTF
- | TRBD2 | TRBJ2-7 | TRBV7-2 | TGTGCCAGCAGCTCCAGAGCGGGAGGCTTCTCCTACGAGCAGTACTTC | CASSSRAGGFSYEQYF
once | - | TRBJ1-6 | TRBV27 | TGTGCCAGCAGTTTATCAGGGGCGAATTCACCCCTCCACTTT | CASSLSGANSPLHF
- | - | TRBJ1-6 | TRBV28 | TGTGCCAGCAGGCCCCCGGGGCAGGGGAATTCACCCCTCCACTTT | CASRPPGQGNSPLHF
- | - | TRBJ2-5 | TRBV10-3 | TGTGCCATCAGTGAGTCTAAGACCCAGTACTTC | CAISESKTQYF
few | TRBD1 | TRBJ1-2 | TRBV7-8 | TGTGCCAGCAGCTCTAGACCCCGGGACAGGGGGAACCATAACTATGGCTACACCTTC | CASSSRPRDRGNHNYGYTF
- | - | TRBJ2-7 | TRBV28 | TGTGCCAGCAGTTCCCTCCTAGTGTCCTACGAGCAGTACTTC | CASSSLLVSYEQYF
- | TRBD2 | TRBJ2-7 | TRBV6-5 | TGTGCCAGCAGTTGGCAGCGGGAGTCGAAGGAGCAGTACTTC | CASSWQRESKEQYF
- | TRBD1 | TRBJ2-3 | TRBV5-1 | TGCGCCAGCAGTCTCACAGGGGACACAGATACGCAGTATTTT | CASSLTGDTDTQYF
- | - | TRBJ1-3 | TRBV18 | TGTGCCAGCTCACCGATTACGCGGGGCTCTGGAAACACCATATATTTT | CASSPITRGSGNTIYF
- | - | TRBJ1-2 | TRBV3-1/TRBV3-2 | TGTGCCAGCAGCCTGACAGGCTATGGCTACACCTTC | CASSLTGYGYTF
- | - | TRBJ1-5 | TRBV5-1 | TGCGCCAGCAGCGGAGGGGAAGAGAATCAGCCCCAGCATTTT | CASSGGEENQPQHF
- | - | TRBJ2-1 | TRBV7-2 | TGTGCCAGCAGCCGATGGCGAGGTGAGCAGTTCTTC | CASSRWRGEQFF
- | - | TRBJ1-6 | TRBV9 | TGTGCCAGCAGCGTGGCCGTTAATTCACCCCTCCACTTT | CASSVAVNSPLHF
few | - | TRBJ1-1 | TRBV6-6 | TGTGCCAGCAGTTACCATGAGGTAGCACCGAACACTGAAGCTTTCTTT | CASSYHEVAPNTEAFF
- | TRBD1 | TRBJ1-6 | TRBV11-1 | TGTGCCAGCAGCTTAGGACAGGGGAATTCACCCCTCCACTTT | CASSLGQGNSPLHF
- | - | TRBJ2-4 | TRBV7-2 | TGTGCCAGCAGCCCCAGGGGTGCGGGGGCTGGCAAAAACATTCAGTACTTC | CASSPRGAGAGKNIQYF
- | - | TRBJ1-1 | TRBV27 | TGTGCCAGCAGTTTAGTGGCAGGGTTAGTGAACACTGAAGCTTTCTTT | CASSLVAGLVNTEAFF
once | TRBD2 | TRBJ2-6 | TRBV9 | TGTGCCAGCAGCCCACACTGGGGGGGGGCTGGGGCCAACGTCCTGACTTTC | CASSPHWGGAGANVLTF
- | TRBD1 | TRBJ1-2 | TRBV5-1 | TGCGCCAGCAGACCGGGACAGGGGCCGGGTGGCTACACCTTC | CASRPGQGPGGYTF